Listed here are 8 T cell receptor beta chains from one sample, sequenced in a study of identical twins. One entry per CDR3 protein results from TCRdb running MiXCR on the 5' RACE reads. The top ten hold about 1.6% of the sample, which has under 1 million distinct CDR3 sequences, around an eighth seen once. This same sample was also taken into another study, of yellow fever vaccine responses in identical twins.

Specimen: PBMCs. The source of these receptors is a woman aged 18-35 years in good health.

This clonotype was counted a few times. The gene calls are TRBV6-2 or TRBV6-3 and TRBJ2-2; 9 nucleotides align to TRBD2. The CDR3 has 15 amino acids. Germline lookup yields CDR1 MNHEY and CDR2 SVGEGT. The ends lost 7 bases at V and 7 bases at J; junction bases unmatched: 10. CDR3 in DNA: TGTGCCAGCACCGTGAGGACTAGCGTGGGCGGGGAGCTGTTTTTT. This translates into CASTVRTSVGGELFF.

The rearrangement uses TRBV18 and TRBJ2-7; 7 nucleotides match TRBD1. CDR3 size: 13 residues. The germline V gene has CDR1 KGHSH and CDR2 LQKENI. V lost 6 bases and J lost 3; bases outside the gene matches: 5. CDR3 bases: TGTGCCAGCTCCCAGGGACAGATCTACGAGCAGTACGTC. Its protein is CASSQGQIYEQYV.

This clonotype turned up a few times. CDR3 region: CASSFRENDEQYV. The CDR3 nucleotides are TGTGCCAGCAGTTTTCGGGAGAATGACGAGCAGTACGTC. The V call is TRBV28, the J call TRBJ2-7, with D possibly being TRBD2 (6 bases). The length of the CDR3 is 13 residues. From germline, CDR1 is MDHEN and CDR2 SYDVKM. The germline V and J ends were trimmed by 3 bases and 5 bases, with 11 bases remaining between them.

This clonotype was recorded a few times. The rearrangement joins TRBV4-1 to TRBJ2-3; TRBD2 aligns across 7 bases. The germline gives CDR1 MGHRA, CDR2 YSYEKL. This CDR3 has 15 residues. J was trimmed by 6 bases and V by 2 bases; bases with no gene match: 8. Written as DNA, the CDR3 is TGCGCCAGCAGCCAAACCCTAGCGGCGAGGGATACGCAGTATTTT. Translation: CASSQTLAARDTQYF.

This clonotype was seen a few times. V gene TRBV29-1 combines with J gene TRBJ2-2; no reliable D call. This CDR3 has 10 amino acids. The V gene lost 5 bases and the J gene lost 6 bases, with 4 bases spanning the gap. Germline-derived CDR1 and CDR2 are SQVTM and ANQGSEA. The DNA of the CDR3 is TGCAGCGTTCGGGCCGGGGAGCTGTTTTTT. Amino acids: CSVRAGELFF.

This clonotype was detected only a few times. The chain joins TRBV28 to TRBJ2-3; TRBD1 matches at 8 bases. CDR1 MDHEN and CDR2 SYDVKM come from the germline V gene. Trimming at V came to 3 bases and at J to 1 base, leaving 6 bases not matched to a gene. The CDR3 is 16 residues long. In DNA, the CDR3 is TGTGCCAGCAGTTTGTCCGACAGGGGCCGCACAGATACGCAGTATTTT. This encodes CASSLSDRGRTDTQYF.

This clonotype has just a few counts. The V and J genes are TRBV15 and TRBJ1-2; a weak D match, TRBD1 (6 bases). Per the germline V gene, CDR1 is LNHNV and CDR2 is YYDKDF (reference sequence). The length of the CDR3 is 14 residues. The V end lost 1 base, the J end lost 7 bases, and 13 bases lay between the germline ends. The CDR3 reads CATSRATGTVGYTF. The CDR3 region has the DNA TGTGCCACCAGCAGAGCAACAGGGACTGTTGGCTACACCTTC.

This clonotype came up a few times. The chain is built from TRBV3-1 and TRBJ2-2; no clear D gene. From germline, CDR1 is LGHDT and CDR2 YNNKEL (reference sequence). The CDR3 loop spans 15 amino acids. Trimming pared 1 base from V and 2 bases from J, leaving 8 bases between. The CDR3 nucleotides read TGTGCCAGCAGCCAAGGAGAATTTAACACCGGGGAGCTGTTTTTT. Translation: CASSQGEFNTGELFF.